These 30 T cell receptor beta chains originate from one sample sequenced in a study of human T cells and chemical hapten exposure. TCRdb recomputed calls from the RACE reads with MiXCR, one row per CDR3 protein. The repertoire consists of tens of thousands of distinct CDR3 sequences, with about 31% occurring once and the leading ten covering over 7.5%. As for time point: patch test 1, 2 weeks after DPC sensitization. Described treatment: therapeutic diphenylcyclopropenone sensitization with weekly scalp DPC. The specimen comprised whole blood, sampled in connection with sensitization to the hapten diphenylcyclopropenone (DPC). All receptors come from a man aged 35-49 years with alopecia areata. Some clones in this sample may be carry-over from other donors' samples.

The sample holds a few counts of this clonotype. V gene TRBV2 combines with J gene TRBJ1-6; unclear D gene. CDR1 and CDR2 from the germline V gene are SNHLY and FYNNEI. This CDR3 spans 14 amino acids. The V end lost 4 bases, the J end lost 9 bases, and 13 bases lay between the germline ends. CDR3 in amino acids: CASSGVADSSPLHF. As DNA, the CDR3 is TGTGCCAGCAGTGGGGTCGCGGATTCTTCACCCCTCCACTTT.

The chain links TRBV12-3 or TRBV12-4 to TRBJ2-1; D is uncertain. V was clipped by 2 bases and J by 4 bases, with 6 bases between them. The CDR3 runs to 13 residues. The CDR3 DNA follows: TGTGCCAGCAGTTTACAGGAGTACAATGAGCAGTTCTTC. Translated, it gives CASSLQEYNEQFF.

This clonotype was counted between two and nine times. The CDR3 region has the DNA TGCAGTGCTAGCACAGGCCATGGCCCTGAAGCTTTCTTT. Encoded protein: CSASTGHGPEAFF. V and J are TRBV20-1 and TRBJ1-1; weak D call: TRBD1 (5 bases). Germline CDR1 reads DFQATT; CDR2 reads SNEGSKA (reference sequence). Trimming cost V 3 bases and J 6 bases, with 14 bases left between them. The CDR3 runs to 13 residues.

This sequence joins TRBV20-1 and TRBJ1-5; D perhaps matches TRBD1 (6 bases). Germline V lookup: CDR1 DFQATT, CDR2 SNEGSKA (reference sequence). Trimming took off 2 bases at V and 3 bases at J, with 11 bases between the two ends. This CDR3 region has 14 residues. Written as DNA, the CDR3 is TGCAGTGCTAGATCCGGACAGTCCAATCAGCCCCAGCATTTT. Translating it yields CSARSGQSNQPQHF.

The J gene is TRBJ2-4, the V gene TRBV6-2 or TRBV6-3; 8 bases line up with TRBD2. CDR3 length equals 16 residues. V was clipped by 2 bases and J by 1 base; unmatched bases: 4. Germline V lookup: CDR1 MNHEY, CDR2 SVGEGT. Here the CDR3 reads CASSYPERGAKNIQYF. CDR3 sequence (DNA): TGTGCCAGCAGTTACCCGGAGCGGGGGGCCAAAAACATTCAGTACTTC.

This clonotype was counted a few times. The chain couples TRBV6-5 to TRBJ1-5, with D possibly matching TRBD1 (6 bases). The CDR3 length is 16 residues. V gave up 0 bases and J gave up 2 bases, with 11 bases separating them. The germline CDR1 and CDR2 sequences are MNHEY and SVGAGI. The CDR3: CASSYSGPGGNQPQHF. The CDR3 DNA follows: TGTGCCAGCAGTTACTCGGGGCCAGGGGGCAATCAGCCCCAGCATTTT.

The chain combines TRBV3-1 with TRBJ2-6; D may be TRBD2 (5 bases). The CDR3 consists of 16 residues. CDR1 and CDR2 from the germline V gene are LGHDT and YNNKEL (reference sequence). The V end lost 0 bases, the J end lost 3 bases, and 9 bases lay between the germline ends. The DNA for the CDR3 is TGTGCCAGCAGCCAAGACGCCGGGATTGGGGCCAACGTCCTGACTTTC. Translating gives CASSQDAGIGANVLTF.

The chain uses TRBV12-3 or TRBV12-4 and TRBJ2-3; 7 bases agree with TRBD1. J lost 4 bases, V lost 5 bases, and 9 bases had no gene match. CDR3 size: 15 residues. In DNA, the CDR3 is TGTGCCAGCAGTCCCGGTCAGGGGGAGTCAGATACGCAGTATTTT. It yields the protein CASSPGQGESDTQYF.

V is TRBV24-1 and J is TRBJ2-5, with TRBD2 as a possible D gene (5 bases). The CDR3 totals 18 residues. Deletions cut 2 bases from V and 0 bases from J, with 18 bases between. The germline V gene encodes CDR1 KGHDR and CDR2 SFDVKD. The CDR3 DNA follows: TGTGCCACCAGTGATTGGAGAGGGCCCCAGCGTAACCAAGAGACCCAGTACTTC. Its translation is CATSDWRGPQRNQETQYF.

The CDR3 DNA is TGTGCCAGCAGTGCGATTGCGGGAGGGGCAGATACGCAGTATTTT. Translating gives CASSAIAGGADTQYF. The genes are TRBV2 and TRBJ2-3, with 9 bases that match TRBD2. Germline V CDR1 and CDR2: SNHLY, FYNNEI. This CDR3 contains 15 residues. The V and J ends lost 4 bases and 4 bases, in that order; junction bases with no gene match: 6.

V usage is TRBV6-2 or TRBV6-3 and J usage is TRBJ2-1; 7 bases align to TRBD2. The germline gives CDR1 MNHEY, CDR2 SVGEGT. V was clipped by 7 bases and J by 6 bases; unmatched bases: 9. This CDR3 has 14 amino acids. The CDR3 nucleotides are TGTGCCAGCACGAGGCGGGAGAGTATCAATGAGCAGTTCTTC. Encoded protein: CASTRRESINEQFF.

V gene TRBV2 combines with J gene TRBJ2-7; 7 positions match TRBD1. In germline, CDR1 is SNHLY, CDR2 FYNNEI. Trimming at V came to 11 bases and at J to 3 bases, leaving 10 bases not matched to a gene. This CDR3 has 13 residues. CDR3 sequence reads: CAGTSGTDYEQYF. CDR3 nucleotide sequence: TGTGCCGGAACTTCCGGGACAGACTACGAGCAGTACTTC.

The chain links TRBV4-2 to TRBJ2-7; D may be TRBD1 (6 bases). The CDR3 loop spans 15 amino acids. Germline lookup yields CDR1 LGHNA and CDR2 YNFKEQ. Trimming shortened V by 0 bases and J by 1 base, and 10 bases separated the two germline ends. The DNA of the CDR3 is TGTGCCAGCAGCCAAGATTTAGGACAGTCCTACGAGCAGTACTTC. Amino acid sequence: CASSQDLGQSYEQYF.

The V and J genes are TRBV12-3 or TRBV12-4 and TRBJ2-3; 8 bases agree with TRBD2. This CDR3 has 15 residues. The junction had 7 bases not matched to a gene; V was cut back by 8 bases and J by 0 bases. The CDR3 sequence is CASRGGIQSTDTQYF. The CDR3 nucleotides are TGTGCCAGCCGGGGGGGAATACAGAGCACAGATACGCAGTATTTT.

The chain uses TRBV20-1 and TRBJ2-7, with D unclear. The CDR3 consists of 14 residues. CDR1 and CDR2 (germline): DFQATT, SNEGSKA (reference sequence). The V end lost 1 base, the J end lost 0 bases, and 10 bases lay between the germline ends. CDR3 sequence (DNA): TGCAGTGCTAGAGGCCGTACAAGCTCCTACGAGCAGTACTTC. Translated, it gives CSARGRTSSYEQYF.

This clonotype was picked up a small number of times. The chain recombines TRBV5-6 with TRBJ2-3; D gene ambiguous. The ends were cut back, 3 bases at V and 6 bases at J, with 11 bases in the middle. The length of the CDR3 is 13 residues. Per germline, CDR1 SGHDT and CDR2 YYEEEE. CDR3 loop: CASSSTVGDTQYF. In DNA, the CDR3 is TGTGCCAGCAGCTCCACCGTAGGGGATACGCAGTATTTT. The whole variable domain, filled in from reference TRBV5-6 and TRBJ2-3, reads DAGVTQSPTHLIKTRGQQVTLRCSPKSGHDTVSWYQQALGQGPQFIFQYYEEEERQRGNFPDRFSGHQFPNYSSELNVNALLLGDSALYLCASSSTVGDTQYFGPGTRLTVL.

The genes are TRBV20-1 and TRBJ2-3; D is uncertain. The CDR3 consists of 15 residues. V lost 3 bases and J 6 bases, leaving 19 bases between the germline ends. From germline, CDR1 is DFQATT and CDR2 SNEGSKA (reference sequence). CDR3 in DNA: TGCAGTGCTAGGCAATCTCCCGGGTGGAAGGATACGCAGTATTTT. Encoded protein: CSARQSPGWKDTQYF.

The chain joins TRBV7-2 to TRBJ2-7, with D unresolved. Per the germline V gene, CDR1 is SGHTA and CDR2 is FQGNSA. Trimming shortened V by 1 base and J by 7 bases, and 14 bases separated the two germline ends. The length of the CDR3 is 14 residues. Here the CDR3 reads CASSLESQALEQYF. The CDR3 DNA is TGTGCCAGCAGCTTAGAGAGTCAGGCACTGGAGCAGTACTTC.

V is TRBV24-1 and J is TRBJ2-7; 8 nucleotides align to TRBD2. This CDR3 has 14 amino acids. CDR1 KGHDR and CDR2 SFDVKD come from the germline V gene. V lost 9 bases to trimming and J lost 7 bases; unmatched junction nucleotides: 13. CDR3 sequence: CATAAGASNSEQYF. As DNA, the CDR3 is TGTGCCACCGCAGCGGGGGCGTCGAATTCGGAGCAGTACTTC.

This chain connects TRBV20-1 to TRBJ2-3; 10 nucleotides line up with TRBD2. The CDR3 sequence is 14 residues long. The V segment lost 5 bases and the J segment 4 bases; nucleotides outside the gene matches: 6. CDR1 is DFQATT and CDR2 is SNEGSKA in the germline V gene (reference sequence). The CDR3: CSAFSGRLADTQYF. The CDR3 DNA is TGCAGTGCTTTTAGCGGGAGGTTGGCAGATACGCAGTATTTT.

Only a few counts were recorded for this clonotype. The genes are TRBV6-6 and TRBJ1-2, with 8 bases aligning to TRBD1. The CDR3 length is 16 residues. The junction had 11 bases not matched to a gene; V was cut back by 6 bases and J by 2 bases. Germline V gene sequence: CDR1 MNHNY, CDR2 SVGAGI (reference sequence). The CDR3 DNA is TGTGCCAGCAGCTGGGGCAGGGGGCCGGGAAACTATGGCTACACCTTC. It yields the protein CASSWGRGPGNYGYTF.

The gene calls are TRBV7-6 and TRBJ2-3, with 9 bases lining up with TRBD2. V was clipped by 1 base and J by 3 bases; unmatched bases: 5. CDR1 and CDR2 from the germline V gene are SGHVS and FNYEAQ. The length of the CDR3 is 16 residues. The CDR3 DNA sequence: TGTGCCAGCAGCTTAGGGCCTAGCGGGAATACAGATACGCAGTATTTT. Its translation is CASSLGPSGNTDTQYF.

The CDR3 loop reads CSVPVDNSNYGYTF. DNA for the CDR3: TGCAGCGTCCCAGTGGACAATTCTAACTATGGCTACACCTTC. This rearrangement joins TRBV29-1 to TRBJ1-2; D is possibly TRBD1 (5 bases). CDR3 length equals 14 residues. Trimming took 6 bases from V and 0 from J, leaving 14 bases between them. The germline CDR1 and CDR2 sequences are SQVTM and ANQGSEA.

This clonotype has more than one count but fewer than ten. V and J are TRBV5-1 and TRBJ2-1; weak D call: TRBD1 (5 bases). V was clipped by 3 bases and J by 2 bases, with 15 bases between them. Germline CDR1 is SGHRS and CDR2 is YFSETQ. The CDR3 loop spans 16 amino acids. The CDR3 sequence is CASSSDGRAAYNEQFF. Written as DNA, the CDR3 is TGCGCCAGCAGCTCGGACGGCAGGGCGGCCTACAATGAGCAGTTCTTC.

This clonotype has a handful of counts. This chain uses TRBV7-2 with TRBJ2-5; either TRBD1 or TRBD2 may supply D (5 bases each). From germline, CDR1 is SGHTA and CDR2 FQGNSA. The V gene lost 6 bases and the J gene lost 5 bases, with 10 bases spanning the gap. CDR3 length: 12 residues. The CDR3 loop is CASSLWGETQYF. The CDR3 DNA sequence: TGTGCCAGCAGTTTGTGGGGGGAGACCCAGTACTTC.

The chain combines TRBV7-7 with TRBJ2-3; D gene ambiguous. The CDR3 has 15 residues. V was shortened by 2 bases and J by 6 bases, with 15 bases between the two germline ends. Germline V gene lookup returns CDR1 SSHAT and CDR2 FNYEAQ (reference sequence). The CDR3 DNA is TGTGCCAGCAGCTTAACACACGCTCGGTATGATACGCAGTATTTT. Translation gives CASSLTHARYDTQYF.

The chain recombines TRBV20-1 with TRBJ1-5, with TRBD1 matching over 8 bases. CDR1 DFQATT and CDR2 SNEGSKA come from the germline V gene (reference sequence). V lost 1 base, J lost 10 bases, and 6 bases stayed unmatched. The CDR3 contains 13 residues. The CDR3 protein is CSARGTGNSPQHF. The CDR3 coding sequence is TGCAGTGCTAGAGGGACAGGGAATAGCCCCCAGCATTTT.

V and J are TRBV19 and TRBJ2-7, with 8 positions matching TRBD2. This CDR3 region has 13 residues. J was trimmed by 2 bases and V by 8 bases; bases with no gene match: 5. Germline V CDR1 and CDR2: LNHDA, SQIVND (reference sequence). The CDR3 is CASAAGGAYEQYF. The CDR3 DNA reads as TGTGCCAGTGCCGCGGGAGGAGCCTACGAGCAGTACTTC.

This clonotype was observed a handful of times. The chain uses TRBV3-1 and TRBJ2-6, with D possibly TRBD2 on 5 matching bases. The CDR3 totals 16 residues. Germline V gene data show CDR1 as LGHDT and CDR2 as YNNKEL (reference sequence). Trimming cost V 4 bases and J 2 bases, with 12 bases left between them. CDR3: CASSRQLVPGANVLTF. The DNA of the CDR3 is TGTGCCAGCAGCCGGCAACTAGTGCCTGGGGCCAACGTCCTGACTTTC.

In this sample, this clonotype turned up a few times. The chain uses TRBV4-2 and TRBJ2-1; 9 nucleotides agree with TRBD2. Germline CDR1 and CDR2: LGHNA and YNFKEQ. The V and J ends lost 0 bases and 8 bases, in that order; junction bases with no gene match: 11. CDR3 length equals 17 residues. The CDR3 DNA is TGTGCCAGCAGCCAAGATAAGGGGGGACTAGCAGTCCATGAGCAGTTCTTC. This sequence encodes CASSQDKGGLAVHEQFF.